One and the same sample provided the 29 T cell receptor beta chains below, sequenced in a study of T cell responses to AZD1222 COVID-19 vaccine. Clones were read by immunoSEQ multiplex PCR, and TCRdb kept only the in-frame ones, dropping some. The sample consists of over 120,000 clones, roughly 90% of them appearing once. Sequences were derived from peripheral blood, sampled 28 days after the second dose of the MenACWY control vaccine. The origin of the receptors is an adult who received the MenACWY meningococcal vaccine as a control.

The V call is TRBV3-1 (or the pseudogene TRBV3-2), the J call TRBJ2-7; TRBD2 aligns across 7 bases. In germline, CDR1 is LGHDT, CDR2 YNNKEL (reference sequence). The CDR3 is made up of 15 amino acids. The trim removed 1 base at V and 6 bases at J, leaving 9 bases unmatched. CDR3 nucleotide sequence: TGTGCCAGCAGCCAAGGGCCGGCAGGGAGGGGCGAGCAGTACTTC. Protein product: CASSQGPAGRGEQYF.

The chain combines TRBV3-1 (or the pseudogene TRBV3-2) with TRBJ1-4, with TRBD1 as a possible D gene (5 bases). Between the trimmed V and J ends, which lost 0 bases and 11 bases, there was a span of 22 bases. The CDR3 has 17 residues. The V gene's germline CDR1 is LGHDT and CDR2 YNNKEL (reference sequence). DNA for the CDR3: TGTGCCAGCAGCCAAGATCGGGGGGAGGCCCAGATCGGGAAACTGTTTTTT. It yields the protein CASSQDRGEAQIGKLFF.

The J gene is TRBJ2-5, the V gene TRBV11-2; D ambiguous. Germline loops: CDR1 SGHAT, CDR2 FQNNGV. The CDR3 is 15 residues long. The CDR3 spells CAWKESSLAKETQYF. The CDR3 bases are TGTGCGTGGAAAGAATCGAGTCTGGCCAAAGAGACCCAGTACTTC.

The rearrangement links TRBV7-3 to TRBJ1-1; D ambiguous. This CDR3 is 14 amino acids long. Germline V lookup: CDR1 SGHTA, CDR2 FQGTGA. The V gene lost 5 bases and the J gene lost 0 bases, with 10 bases spanning the gap. The CDR3, as DNA: TGTGCCAGCAGCCCTTCGGCGATGAACACTGAAGCTTTCTTT. Translating gives CASSPSAMNTEAFF.

The chain recombines TRBV7-9 with TRBJ1-3, with 10 bases aligning to TRBD1. The V segment lost 4 bases and the J segment 2 bases; nucleotides outside the gene matches: 11. Germline lookup yields CDR1 SEHNR and CDR2 FQNEAQ (reference sequence). This CDR3 spans 18 amino acids. The CDR3 DNA sequence: TGTGCCAGCAGCTCTTGGGGGACAGGGGCCTCCGCTGGAAACACCATATATTTT. It specifies CASSSWGTGASAGNTIYF.

The chain links TRBV19 to TRBJ2-1; no definite D call. Trimming removed 3 bases from V and 2 bases from J, with 5 bases in between. In germline, CDR1 is LNHDA, CDR2 SQIVND (reference sequence). The CDR3 length is 13 residues. For the CDR3, the DNA is TGTGCCAGTAGTATTGGACCCTACAATGAGCAGTTCTTC. As protein: CASSIGPYNEQFF.

This chain links TRBV7-8 with TRBJ1-1; D remains ambiguous. Germline V gives CDR1 SGHVS, CDR2 FQNEAQ. V was cut by 5 bases and J by 0 bases, with 19 bases left in between. This CDR3 has 17 amino acids. CDR3 amino acids: CASSKRTDSFMNTEAFF. DNA for the CDR3: TGTGCCAGCAGCAAGCGGACGGATTCTTTTATGAACACTGAAGCTTTCTTT.

The chain carries TRBV27 and TRBJ2-1; 10 bases align to TRBD1. Germline assignment: CDR1 MNHEY and CDR2 SMNVEV (reference sequence). CDR3 length: 15 residues. Trimming removed 4 bases from V and 5 bases from J; junction bases left unmatched: 5. The CDR3 DNA reads as TGTGCCAGCAGTTGGGGACAGGGGCTGCACAATGAGCAGTTCTTC. This sequence encodes CASSWGQGLHNEQFF.

This clone has more than one count but fewer than ten. The rearrangement uses TRBV7-2 and TRBJ2-5; D gene unclear. Germline values: CDR1 SGHTA, CDR2 FQGNSA. V was cut by 7 bases and J by 5 bases, with 17 bases left in between. CDR3 length: 14 residues. CDR3 nucleotide sequence: TGTGCCAGCACCTCCAGTCGGATGGGGGAGACCCAGTACTTC. It encodes CASTSSRMGETQYF.

In this sample, this clone turned up once. The CDR3, as DNA: TGCGCCAGCAGCCAAGATTGGAGGTCCCCTGAAGCTTTCTTT. Its translation: CASSQDWRSPEAFF. The V call is TRBV4-1, the J call TRBJ1-1; D gene unclear. V was shortened by 0 bases and J by 6 bases, with 11 bases between the two germline ends. The CDR3 spans 14 residues. Germline CDR1 is MGHRA and CDR2 is YSYEKL.

The sample holds one count of this clone. The chain links TRBV4-1 to TRBJ2-3, with TRBD2 as a possible D gene (6 bases). The length of the CDR3 is 15 residues. CDR1 MGHRA and CDR2 YSYEKL come from the germline V gene. V lost 0 bases and J 2 bases, leaving 9 bases between the germline ends. The CDR3 nucleotides are TGCGCCAGCAGCCAAGAAGCGGGCCCCACAGATACGCAGTATTTT. Protein sequence: CASSQEAGPTDTQYF.

In DNA, the CDR3 is TGCGCCAGCAGCGGCTCGGGTTATGGCTACACCTTC. Translating it yields CASSGSGYGYTF. V is TRBV4-1 and J is TRBJ1-2; D is ambiguous. Germline CDR1 and CDR2: MGHRA and YSYEKL. This CDR3 has 12 amino acids. V was cut by 5 bases and J by 5 bases, with 9 bases left in between.

V gene TRBV5-8 combines with J gene TRBJ2-7, with D perhaps matching TRBD1 (5 bases). The CDR3 has 15 residues. Germline V gene data show CDR1 as SGHTS and CDR2 as YDEGEE. Trimming removed 5 bases from V and 0 bases from J, with 15 bases in between. The chain's CDR3 is CASSHRQRSSYEQYF. CDR3 nucleotides: TGTGCCAGCAGTCATAGACAGCGTAGCTCCTACGAGCAGTACTTC.

The V and J genes are TRBV7-8 and TRBJ1-1, with D possibly TRBD1 on 6 matching bases. Between the trimmed V and J ends, which lost 0 bases and 0 bases, there was a span of 14 bases. CDR1 and CDR2 (germline): SGHVS, FQNEAQ. The CDR3 sequence is 17 residues long. CDR3 amino acids: CASSLAGPRQVNTEAFF. The CDR3 nucleotides read TGTGCCAGCAGCTTAGCGGGGCCCCGACAGGTGAACACTGAAGCTTTCTTT.

The V gene is TRBV18, the J gene TRBJ2-7, with D possibly called TRBD1 or TRBD2 (5 bases each). Germline CDR1 and CDR2: KGHSH and LQKENI. V lost 0 bases, J lost 4 bases, and 16 bases lay in between. This CDR3 spans 16 amino acids. CDR3 residues: CASSPPGTYLGYEQYF. DNA for the CDR3: TGTGCCAGCTCACCACCGGGGACGTACCTCGGGTACGAGCAGTACTTC.

The chain couples TRBV12-3 or TRBV12-4 to TRBJ1-6; D ambiguous. V was cut by 4 bases and J by 4 bases, with 5 bases left in between. This CDR3 comprises 13 residues. The CDR3 spells CASSYSYNSPLHF. The CDR3 nucleotides are TGTGCCAGCAGTTACTCATATAATTCACCCCTCCACTTT.

This clone has a single count. V gene TRBV28 combines with J gene TRBJ1-5, with a weak D call TRBD1 (5 bases). Germline CDR1 and CDR2: MDHEN and SYDVKM. The V and J ends lost 10 bases and 5 bases respectively, with 15 bases between them. This CDR3 is 13 amino acids long. CDR3 coding DNA: TGTGCCATACGTGGGACGGCCGATCAGCCCCAGCATTTT. Translating it yields CAIRGTADQPQHF.

The chain is built from TRBV5-1 and TRBJ1-4; 9 bases match TRBD1. V lost 4 bases to trimming and J lost 5 bases; unmatched junction nucleotides: 3. This CDR3 has 14 residues. From germline, CDR1 is SGHRS and CDR2 YFSETQ. The CDR3 DNA sequence: TGCGCCAGCAGCACCGGGACAGGGAATGAAAAACTGTTTTTT. This translates into CASSTGTGNEKLFF.

This rearrangement joins TRBV5-1 to TRBJ1-1, with 8 bases that match TRBD1. The CDR3 spans 13 residues. In germline, CDR1 is SGHRS, CDR2 YFSETQ. J gave up 7 bases and V 4 bases, and 6 bases lay outside the gene matches. CDR3 residues: CASSPGTGNEAFF. The CDR3 coding sequence is TGCGCCAGCAGCCCCGGGACAGGCAATGAAGCTTTCTTT. Variable domain in full (rest from reference TRBV5-1 and TRBJ1-1): KAGVTQTPRYLIKTRGQQVTLSCSPISGHRSVSWYQQTPGQGLQFLFEYFSETQRNKGNFPGRFSGRQFSNSRSEMNVSTLELGDSALYLCASSPGTGNEAFFGQGTRLTVV.

The chain combines TRBV18 with TRBJ2-2; no firm D call. CDR3 size: 14 residues. Germline CDR1 and CDR2: KGHSH and LQKENI. Trimming removed 2 bases at V and 7 bases at J, with 11 bases between. The CDR3 spells CASSPSLVLGELFF. CDR3 DNA sequence: TGTGCCAGCTCACCAAGCCTAGTTCTCGGGGAGCTGTTTTTT.

The rearrangement uses TRBV6-2 or TRBV6-3 and TRBJ1-3; D may be TRBD1 (6 bases). Trimming shortened V by 4 bases and J by 2 bases, and 18 bases separated the two germline ends. The CDR3 covers 17 residues. CDR1 and CDR2 (germline): MNHEY, SVGEGT. CDR3 in amino acids: CASSSGQLQGTGNTIYF. CDR3 in DNA: TGTGCCAGCAGTTCAGGACAGCTCCAGGGGACTGGAAACACCATATATTTT.

The V and J genes are TRBV14 and TRBJ2-2, with a possible D match to TRBD2 (6 bases). V lost 1 base to trimming and J lost 3 bases, with 12 bases between them. This CDR3 is built from 16 residues. Germline values: CDR1 SGHDN, CDR2 FVKESK. Here the CDR3 reads CASSQVGGVHTGELFF. The CDR3 nucleotides read TGTGCCAGCAGCCAAGTTGGAGGGGTCCACACCGGGGAGCTGTTTTTT.

This clone was counted once. V usage is TRBV6-6 and J usage is TRBJ2-7; 8 bases are shared with TRBD2. After removal of 4 bases from V and 6 bases from J, the junction contained 14 bases not matched to a gene. This CDR3 is built from 16 residues. The germline CDR1 and CDR2 sequences are MNHNY and SVGAGI (reference sequence). CDR3 region: CASSSSPRSGSGEQYF. In nucleotides, the CDR3 is TGTGCCAGCAGTTCCTCTCCGAGGAGCGGGAGTGGCGAGCAGTACTTC.

This clone was observed a single time. The identical CDR3 is also encoded by other nucleotide sequences in the sample. This chain connects TRBV7-9 to TRBJ2-3; the D is unclear. The CDR3 consists of 12 residues. Trimming left V 5 bases short and J 0 bases short, with 3 bases between. Per the germline V gene, CDR1 is SEHNR and CDR2 is FQNEAQ (reference sequence). The CDR3: CASSLSTDTQYF. CDR3 nucleotide sequence: TGTGCCAGCAGCCTTAGCACAGATACGCAGTATTTT.

The chain couples TRBV7-2 to TRBJ1-1; D possibly corresponds to TRBD1 (5 bases). With 4 bases removed from V and 4 bases from J, the gap between germline ends came to 13 bases. Germline V gene lookup returns CDR1 SGHTA and CDR2 FQGNSA. The CDR3 covers 14 residues. This CDR3 reads CASSSRGTGTEAFF. The CDR3 DNA is TGTGCCAGCAGCTCAAGGGGCACGGGCACTGAAGCTTTCTTT.

V gene TRBV11-3 combines with J gene TRBJ1-4; D is perhaps TRBD1 (5 bases). Deletions cut 0 bases from V and 5 bases from J, with 10 bases between. The CDR3 loop spans 15 amino acids. Germline V gene lookup returns CDR1 SGHNT and CDR2 YENEEA. The CDR3 DNA reads as TGTGCCAGCAGCTTAGACGGGGGGATAAATGAAAAACTGTTTTTT. The encoded protein is CASSLDGGINEKLFF.

This clone has only one observation. The chain links TRBV4-1 to TRBJ2-7, with a weak D call TRBD1 (6 bases). The V end was cut by 9 bases, the J end by 1 base, with 19 bases between. The CDR3 covers 15 residues. The V gene's germline CDR1 is MGHRA and CDR2 YSYEKL. CDR3 nucleotide sequence: TGCGCCAGTTCCTTATCCAGGGGTCCGTCCTACGAGCAGTACTTC. This gives the protein CASSLSRGPSYEQYF.

This rearrangement joins TRBV5-5 to TRBJ1-1; no clear D. Trimming removed 2 bases from V and 1 base from J, with 6 bases in between. The CDR3 consists of 13 residues. CDR1 and CDR2 from the germline V gene are SGHKS and YYEKEE (reference sequence). CDR3 nucleotides: TGTGCCAGCAGCTTTAGTGGGAACACTGAAGCTTTCTTT. Translated: CASSFSGNTEAFF.

This clone was seen a single time. V is TRBV6-4 and J is TRBJ2-2; D may correspond to TRBD1 or TRBD2 (7 bases each). V dropped 4 bases and J dropped 4 bases, with 10 bases sitting between them. This CDR3 has 14 residues. Germline lookup yields CDR1 MRHNA and CDR2 SNTAGT. The chain's CDR3 is CASSAGGGTGELFF. The CDR3 DNA follows: TGTGCCAGCAGTGCAGGGGGGGGCACCGGGGAGCTGTTTTTT.